These 14 T cell receptor beta chains were all obtained from the same sample, sequenced in a study of cytomegalovirus exposure and HLA in healthy donors. The protocol was immunoSEQ multiplex PCR, while the TCRdb copy is restricted to in-frame clones and leaves out a portion. The sample has some 210,000 clones, approximately 87% seen once. Sequencing was performed on PBMCs. All receptors come from a woman aged 18 to 35 in good health and CMV-seronegative.

The gene calls are TRBV5-1 and TRBJ1-3, with D perhaps matching TRBD1 (6 bases). Germline CDR1 SGHRS, CDR2 YFSETQ. The V and J ends lost 4 bases and 0 bases respectively, with 8 bases between them. The CDR3 covers 14 residues. The CDR3 coding sequence is TGCGCCAGCAGCGCGGACAGCTCTGGAAACACCATATATTTT. Encoded protein: CASSADSSGNTIYF.

This clone was picked up one time. The genes are TRBV6-6 and TRBJ2-1; 12 nucleotides match TRBD2. Trimming at V came to 0 bases and at J to 9 bases, leaving 6 bases not matched to a gene. CDR3 length: 16 residues. CDR1 and CDR2 (germline): MNHNY, SVGAGI (reference sequence). The CDR3 DNA reads TGTGCCAGCAGTTACTCGACTAGCGGGAGTGGTGGTGAGCAGTTCTTC. Encoded protein: CASSYSTSGSGGEQFF.

The CDR3 loop is CASSQDWARGPPDTQYF. The CDR3 DNA is TGTGCCAGCAGCCAAGATTGGGCCAGGGGTCCCCCAGATACGCAGTATTTT. V is TRBV4-2 and J is TRBJ2-3, with D possibly being TRBD1 (6 bases). In germline, CDR1 is LGHNA, CDR2 YNFKEQ. Trimming removed 0 bases at V and 4 bases at J, with 17 bases between. The CDR3 length is 17 residues.

This sequence joins TRBV27 and TRBJ2-3, with 10 bases lining up with TRBD1. Germline V lookup: CDR1 MNHEY, CDR2 SMNVEV (reference sequence). The CDR3 is 14 amino acids. The V and J ends lost 4 bases and 4 bases, in that order; junction bases with no gene match: 2. The CDR3 region has the DNA TGTGCCAGCAGTTCGACAGGGGGCGCAGATACGCAGTATTTT. Its translation: CASSSTGGADTQYF.

The genes are TRBV10-1 and TRBJ2-1; no firm D call. In germline, CDR1 is WNHNN, CDR2 SYGVQD (reference sequence). V gave up 0 bases and J gave up 10 bases, with 13 bases separating them. The CDR3 contains 14 residues. The CDR3 region has the DNA TGCGCCAGCAGTGAGTCTTTCCCTATGGGAGAGCAGTTCTTC. It yields the protein CASSESFPMGEQFF.

The chain joins TRBV10-1 to TRBJ2-1, with 8 bases fitting TRBD2. With 1 base clipped from V and 2 bases from J, the junction kept 1 base outside the gene matches. The V gene's germline CDR1 is WNHNN and CDR2 SYGVQD (reference sequence). The CDR3 consists of 15 residues. CDR3 loop: CASSEWTSTYNEQFF. The DNA for the CDR3 is TGCGCCAGCAGTGAGTGGACTAGCACCTACAATGAGCAGTTCTTC.

The chain has TRBV7-8 and TRBJ2-7; possibly TRBD1 or TRBD2 for D (5 bases each). This CDR3 is 14 amino acids long. CDR1 and CDR2 from the germline V gene are SGHVS and FQNEAQ. V lost 1 base, J lost 3 bases, and 10 bases lay in between. Written as DNA, the CDR3 is TGTGCCAGCAGCTTAGAACTGGGGGACTACGAGCAGTACTTC. This gives the protein CASSLELGDYEQYF.

This rearrangement joins TRBV10-3 to TRBJ1-6; the match to TRBD1 covers 8 bases. V shed 9 bases, J shed 5 bases, and the junction held 3 bases outside the gene matches. The CDR3 loop spans 13 amino acids. Germline V CDR1 and CDR2: ENHRY, SYGVKD. CDR3 region: CAMQGANNSPLHF. The CDR3 DNA reads as TGTGCCATGCAGGGGGCGAATAATTCACCCCTCCACTTT.

This clone was picked up a small number of times. This CDR3 reads CASKEEGEDEQYF. For the CDR3, the DNA is TGCGCCAGCAAAGAGGAGGGTGAGGACGAGCAGTACTTC. The V and J genes are TRBV5-1 and TRBJ2-7; D possibly corresponds to TRBD2 (6 bases). This CDR3 contains 13 residues. From germline, CDR1 is SGHRS and CDR2 YFSETQ. V was cut by 6 bases and J by 5 bases, with 15 bases left in between. The variable domain in full, with the rest retrieved from reference TRBV5-1 and TRBJ2-7, is KAGVTQTPRYLIKTRGQQVTLSCSPISGHRSVSWYQQTPGQGLQFLFEYFSETQRNKGNFPGRFSGRQFSNSRSEMNVSTLELGDSALYLCASKEEGEDEQYFGPGTRLTVT.

This clone was seen repeatedly, ten times or more. The V call is TRBV5-1, the J call TRBJ2-7; 7 bases map to TRBD1. CDR3 length equals 15 residues. CDR1 and CDR2 (germline): SGHRS, YFSETQ. V trimming: 4 bases; J trimming: 5 bases; junction bases outside the gene matches: 12. CDR3 protein: CASSPGQATLDEQYF. The CDR3, as DNA: TGCGCCAGCAGCCCCGGACAGGCCACCCTAGACGAGCAGTACTTC.

This clone was found a few times. The chain carries TRBV2 and TRBJ1-4; the D gene is possibly TRBD1 (6 bases). This CDR3 spans 14 amino acids. The V end was cut by 7 bases, the J end by 8 bases, with 17 bases between. Germline V gives CDR1 SNHLY, CDR2 FYNNEI. As DNA, the CDR3 is TGTGCCAGCAATGGACGGACCCAGGGGGAAAAACTGTTTTTT. This gives the protein CASNGRTQGEKLFF.

The chain has TRBV5-1 and TRBJ1-1; D is undetermined. The CDR3 is made up of 15 amino acids. Trimming took 0 bases from V and 4 from J, leaving 13 bases between them. The germline gives CDR1 SGHRS, CDR2 YFSETQ. CDR3: CASSLAGNSGTEAFF. The CDR3 DNA is TGCGCCAGCAGCTTGGCTGGGAATTCAGGCACTGAAGCTTTCTTT.

The V and J genes are TRBV7-8 and TRBJ2-1; TRBD2 agrees at 9 bases. Germline-derived CDR1 and CDR2 are SGHVS and FQNEAQ. The V segment lost 3 bases and the J segment 4 bases; nucleotides outside the gene matches: 1. CDR3 length: 14 residues. The CDR3 sequence: CASSLRGGYNEQFF. The CDR3 bases are TGTGCCAGCAGCTTGCGGGGGGGTTACAATGAGCAGTTCTTC.

The V gene is TRBV7-3, the J gene TRBJ2-2, with D possibly matching TRBD2 (6 bases). The CDR3 length is 16 residues. Germline lookup yields CDR1 SGHTA and CDR2 FQGTGA. Trimming removed 2 bases from V and 1 base from J, with 11 bases in between. CDR3 sequence: CASSLLRTMNTGELFF. The CDR3 nucleotides read TGTGCCAGCAGCTTACTAAGGACTATGAACACCGGGGAGCTGTTTTTT. Combining the CDR3 with reference TRBV7-3 and TRBJ2-2 gives the whole variable domain GAGVSQTPSNKVTEKGKYVELRCDPISGHTALYWYRQSLGQGPEFLIYFQGTGAADDSGLPNDRFFAVRPEGSVSTLKIQRTERGDSAVYLCASSLLRTMNTGELFFGEGSRLTVL.